The 31 T cell receptor beta chains given below trace back to one sample, sequenced in a study of T cells after yellow fever vaccination. TCRdb reprocessed the 5' RACE reads via MiXCR and lists one record per CDR3 protein. The sample records some 240,000 distinct CDR3 sequences, 5.2% being singletons. Here the sequenced sample was CD4+ T cells sorted from PBMCs, taken on the day of the yellow fever booster vaccination. The receptor source for this set is a man aged 18-30 years who received the YFV17D yellow fever vaccine.

This clonotype was observed many times. The genes are TRBV28 and TRBJ1-1; unclear D gene. With 6 bases removed from V and 5 bases from J, the gap between germline ends came to 10 bases. The CDR3 consists of 12 residues. CDR1 is MDHEN and CDR2 is SYDVKM in the germline V gene. CDR3 loop: CASRETKTEAFF. Here the CDR3 DNA reads TGTGCCAGCAGAGAGACAAAGACTGAAGCTTTCTTT.

This chain uses TRBV7-2 with TRBJ2-1, with D unresolved. V dropped 1 base and J dropped 9 bases, with 13 bases sitting between them. The CDR3 consists of 14 residues. Germline values: CDR1 SGHTA, CDR2 FQGNSA. CDR3 residues: CASSLGPRLGEQFF. The CDR3 coding sequence is TGTGCCAGCAGCTTAGGGCCCCGGTTGGGTGAGCAGTTCTTC.

The rearrangement uses TRBV5-4 and TRBJ1-1; D may be TRBD1 (6 bases). The CDR3 contains 13 residues. Germline CDR1 reads SGHNT; CDR2 reads YYREEE (reference sequence). V was cut by 5 bases and J by 5 bases, with 13 bases left in between. The chain's CDR3 is CASRPTGLTEAFF. The CDR3, as DNA: TGTGCCAGCAGACCAACAGGGTTAACTGAAGCTTTCTTT.

This clonotype was observed at least ten times. The chain uses TRBV2 and TRBJ2-5, with TRBD2 matching over 10 bases. CDR3 length: 15 residues. The V segment lost 3 bases and the J segment 2 bases; nucleotides outside the gene matches: 3. In germline, CDR1 is SNHLY, CDR2 FYNNEI. CDR3 sequence reads: CASSDISGGQETQYF. In DNA, the CDR3 is TGTGCCAGCAGTGACATTAGCGGGGGGCAAGAGACCCAGTACTTC.

In its sample, this clonotype was seen a few times. The rearrangement uses TRBV6-6 and TRBJ1-3; D gene ambiguous. Germline-derived CDR1 and CDR2 are MNHNY and SVGAGI (reference sequence). The V gene lost 2 bases and the J gene lost 6 bases, with 17 bases spanning the gap. This CDR3 contains 16 residues. CDR3 loop: CASSYRYSHRENTIYF. The CDR3 region has the DNA TGTGCCAGCAGTTACCGGTACAGTCACCGCGAAAACACCATATATTTT.

This clonotype was seen many times. The chain employs TRBV5-1 and TRBJ2-3; D is undetermined. Germline loops: CDR1 SGHRS, CDR2 YFSETQ. CDR3 size: 15 residues. The V gene lost 4 bases and the J gene lost 1 base, with 13 bases spanning the gap. The CDR3 loop reads CASSVDPAGTDTQYF. Here the CDR3 DNA reads TGCGCCAGCAGCGTAGACCCAGCCGGCACAGATACGCAGTATTTT.

This clonotype has just a few counts. The V and J genes are TRBV7-2 and TRBJ1-2; TRBD1 matches at 7 bases. Germline CDR1 reads SGHTA; CDR2 reads FQGNSA. This CDR3 is built from 15 residues. After removal of 4 bases from V and 4 bases from J, the junction contained 9 bases not matched to a gene. CDR3 protein: CASSSTRDSPYGYTF. The CDR3 DNA is TGTGCCAGCAGCTCCACGAGGGACAGCCCCTATGGCTACACCTTC.

This clonotype was found many times. The chain recombines TRBV7-2 with TRBJ2-7; D is ambiguous. CDR1 is SGHTA and CDR2 is FQGNSA in the germline V gene. CDR3 length: 12 residues. Between the trimmed V and J ends, which lost 4 bases and 5 bases, there was a span of 9 bases. CDR3 region: CASSSGFDEQYF. CDR3 coding DNA: TGTGCCAGCAGCTCCGGGTTTGACGAGCAGTACTTC. The whole variable domain, filled in from reference TRBV7-2 and TRBJ2-7, reads GAGVSQSPSNKVTEKGKDVELRCDPISGHTALYWYRQSLGQGLEFLIYFQGNSAPDKSGLPSDRFSAERTGGSVSTLTIQRTQQEDSAVYLCASSSGFDEQYFGPGTRLTVT.

This clonotype has more than one count but fewer than ten. The rearrangement joins TRBV4-3 to TRBJ1-3; D gene unclear. CDR3 size: 17 residues. The V end was cut by 4 bases, the J end by 0 bases, with 16 bases between. Germline CDR1 LGHNA, CDR2 YSLEER. The CDR3 nucleotides are TGCGCCAGCAGCCCGTCAACATGGGCCCGCTCTGGAAACACCATATATTTT. This sequence encodes CASSPSTWARSGNTIYF.

This clonotype was detected a few times. The V call is TRBV10-3, the J call TRBJ2-1; D unclear. This CDR3 comprises 11 residues. Trimming left V 9 bases short and J 8 bases short, with 11 bases between. CDR1 is ENHRY, CDR2 SYGVKD, per germline. The CDR3 sequence: CAIQSGDEQFF. DNA for the CDR3: TGTGCCATTCAGTCTGGGGATGAGCAGTTCTTC.

This chain joins TRBV10-3 and TRBJ2-5; the D gene is possibly TRBD1 (5 bases). Germline V gene sequence: CDR1 ENHRY, CDR2 SYGVKD. V lost 4 bases, J lost 2 bases, and 14 bases lay in between. The CDR3 sequence is 15 residues long. The CDR3 reads CAISAQVYGQETQYF. In DNA form, the CDR3 reads TGTGCCATCAGTGCACAGGTGTACGGTCAAGAGACCCAGTACTTC.

This chain links TRBV21-1 with TRBJ2-7. TRBV21-1 is tagged as a pseudogene. The CDR3 consists of 11 residues. The CDR3 loop is CASTQHSEQYV. CDR3 DNA: TGTGCCAGCACGCAACACAGCGAGCAGTACGTC.

The chain recombines TRBV23-1 with TRBJ2-3, with 7 bases that match TRBD1. TRBV23-1 carries the ORF label, with uncertain function. The CDR3 is 16 residues long. Trimming removed 4 bases from V and 6 bases from J; junction bases left unmatched: 13. The chain's CDR3 is CASSRLRDSNADTQYF. CDR3 DNA sequence: TGCGCCAGCAGTCGCCTCCGGGACAGCAACGCTGATACGCAGTATTTT.

The gene calls are TRBV10-1 and TRBJ1-2; D gene uncertain. The V gene's germline CDR1 is WNHNN and CDR2 SYGVQD (reference sequence). CDR3 length: 13 amino acids. V was clipped by 5 bases and J by 1 base, with 8 bases between them. CDR3 in DNA: TGCGCCAGCAGTCAACAGCGTAACTATGGCTACACCTTC. The encoded protein is CASSQQRNYGYTF.

The V and J genes are TRBV6-6 and TRBJ2-1; tentative D call: TRBD2 (5 bases). Trimming pared 7 bases from V and 5 bases from J, leaving 18 bases between. The germline gives CDR1 MNHNY, CDR2 SVGAGI (reference sequence). This CDR3 comprises 15 residues. The CDR3 DNA follows: TGTGCCAGCACCCTTCCGGGGTCACTTCACAATGAGCAGTTCTTC. Its protein is CASTLPGSLHNEQFF.

This chain joins TRBV3-1 and TRBJ2-3; D remains ambiguous. Germline V CDR1 and CDR2: LGHDT, YNNKEL (reference sequence). CDR3 length: 15 residues. V was pared by 1 base and J by 5 bases, with 13 bases between. The CDR3 region has the DNA TGTGCCAGCAGCCAAGGGGTTTTAGGTGGAGATACGCAGTATTTT. Its protein product is CASSQGVLGGDTQYF.

This clonotype was observed at least ten times. The chain carries TRBV20-1 and TRBJ2-4; a possible D gene is TRBD1 (6 bases). Trimming removed 0 bases from V and 1 base from J, with 10 bases in between. The CDR3 is 15 residues long. The germline CDR1 and CDR2 sequences are DFQATT and SNEGSKA (reference sequence). CDR3 sequence: CSARDQGMAKNIQYF. As DNA, the CDR3 is TGCAGTGCTAGAGATCAGGGGATGGCCAAAAACATTCAGTACTTC.

The gene calls are TRBV18 and TRBJ2-7; TRBD1 matches at 7 bases. Per germline, CDR1 KGHSH and CDR2 LQKENI. V dropped 2 bases and J dropped 4; count of bases not matched to a gene: 2. This CDR3 comprises 13 residues. CDR3: CASSPTGEYEQYV. The CDR3 region has the DNA TGTGCCAGCTCACCAACAGGGGAGTACGAGCAGTACGTC.

This clonotype occurred a few times. The germline gene is not matched at one end of the junction; a read error may be the cause. This sequence joins TRBV3-1 and TRBJ1-1, with 7 bases lining up with TRBD1. The CDR3 extends over 11 amino acids. Per the germline V gene, CDR1 is LGHDT and CDR2 is YNNKEL (reference sequence). CDR3 in amino acids: CASSRQGAQEF. The CDR3 bases are TGTGCCAGCAGCCGACAGGGAGCCCAGGAGTTT. The full variable domain, completed using reference TRBV3-1 and TRBJ1-1, is DTAVSQTPKYLVTQMGNDKSIKCEQNLGHDTMYWYKQDSKKFLKIMFSYNNKELIINETVPNRFSPKSPDKAHLNLHINSLELGDSAVYFCASSRQGAQEFGQGTRLTVV.

The V and J genes are TRBV9 and TRBJ2-3; the match to TRBD2 covers 8 bases. The germline V gene has CDR1 SGDLS and CDR2 YYNGEE. The CDR3 length is 15 residues. The trim removed 0 bases at V and 3 bases at J, leaving 3 bases unmatched. The CDR3 nucleotides are TGTGCCAGCAGCGTAGCGGGGGGGCTGACAGATACGCAGTATTTT. It translates to CASSVAGGLTDTQYF.

This clonotype occurred many times. The gene calls are TRBV5-1 and TRBJ1-4; no reliable D call. The CDR3 has 14 residues. From germline, CDR1 is SGHRS and CDR2 YFSETQ. V lost 5 bases to trimming and J lost 8 bases, with 16 bases between them. CDR3 nucleotide sequence: TGCGCCAGCAGTCTTCCTCGGCCGGACGAAAAACTGTTTTTT. Translation gives CASSLPRPDEKLFF.

This clonotype has more than one count but fewer than ten. This chain links TRBV5-1 with TRBJ2-5; D might be TRBD2 (6 bases). CDR3 length equals 14 residues. V was clipped by 4 bases and J by 9 bases, with 19 bases between them. From germline, CDR1 is SGHRS and CDR2 YFSETQ. The CDR3 spells CASSTGEGPVAQYF. The CDR3 DNA reads as TGCGCCAGCAGCACGGGAGAGGGCCCGGTGGCCCAGTACTTC.

In its sample, this clonotype was seen a few times. This rearrangement joins TRBV20-1 to TRBJ1-5, with 7 bases matching TRBD1. The length of the CDR3 is 13 residues. The germline V gene has CDR1 DFQATT and CDR2 SNEGSKA (reference sequence). V shed 6 bases, J shed 3 bases, and the junction held 5 bases outside the gene matches. In DNA form, the CDR3 reads TGCAGTGCCGGGGGACAGAACAATCAGCCCCAGCATTTT. This encodes CSAGGQNNQPQHF.

This clonotype was detected ten times or more. The V and J genes are TRBV15 and TRBJ2-1; D possibly corresponds to TRBD2 (7 bases). CDR3 size: 16 residues. V was shortened by 0 bases and J by 7 bases, with 16 bases between the two germline ends. Germline assignment: CDR1 LNHNV and CDR2 YYDKDF (reference sequence). This CDR3 is CATSRDPGGVGNEQFF. The CDR3 coding sequence is TGTGCCACCAGCAGAGATCCGGGGGGCGTAGGTAATGAGCAGTTCTTC. The variable domain in full, completed from reference TRBV15 and TRBJ2-1, reads DAMVIQNPRYQVTQFGKPVTLSCSQTLNHNVMYWYQQKSSQAPKLLFHYYDKDFNNEADTPDNFQSRRPNTSFCFLDIRSPGLGDTAMYLCATSRDPGGVGNEQFFGPGTRLTVL.

The genes are TRBV4-3 and TRBJ2-4, with 10 bases that match TRBD1. CDR1 is LGHNA, CDR2 YSLEER, per germline. With 0 bases clipped from V and 7 bases from J, the junction kept 9 bases outside the gene matches. There are 17 residues in the CDR3. In nucleotides, the CDR3 is TGCGCCAGCAGCCAAGAGGGGACAGGGGCCGATTTGAACATTCAGTACTTC. It codes for CASSQEGTGADLNIQYF.

In this sample, this clonotype turned up a few times. This chain links TRBV12-3 or TRBV12-4 with TRBJ1-2, with 9 bases that match TRBD1. Losses at the gene ends were 2 bases for V and 6 bases for J; bases not matched to a gene: 4. The CDR3 consists of 14 residues. The CDR3: CASSLTDRGNGYTF. The CDR3 region has the DNA TGTGCCAGCAGTTTAACGGACAGGGGAAATGGCTACACCTTC.

This clonotype has at least ten counts. The chain is built from TRBV7-2 and TRBJ2-5; D unclear. V was cut by 2 bases and J by 0 bases, with 10 bases left in between. In germline, CDR1 is SGHTA, CDR2 FQGNSA. The CDR3 runs 15 residues. The CDR3 DNA sequence: TGTGCCAGCAGCTTATTCGGGCAGGACCAAGAGACCCAGTACTTC. This gives the protein CASSLFGQDQETQYF. Combining the CDR3 with reference TRBV7-2 and TRBJ2-5 gives the whole variable domain GAGVSQSPSNKVTEKGKDVELRCDPISGHTALYWYRQSLGQGLEFLIYFQGNSAPDKSGLPSDRFSAERTGGSVSTLTIQRTQQEDSAVYLCASSLFGQDQETQYFGPGTRLLVL.

The chain links TRBV11-2 to TRBJ2-5; D is uncertain. This CDR3 is 13 amino acids long. Trimming removed 5 bases at V and 5 bases at J, with 12 bases between. The germline V gene encodes CDR1 SGHAT and CDR2 FQNNGV. The CDR3 DNA reads as TGTGCCAGCAGCGCAACCCTACGCGAGACCCAGTACTTC. Translated, it gives CASSATLRETQYF.

This clonotype was seen repeatedly, ten times or more. V and J are TRBV3-1 and TRBJ2-3, with D possibly matching TRBD2 (6 bases). The CDR3 spans 16 residues. V lost 2 bases and J lost 0, with 12 bases in between. Germline CDR1 is LGHDT and CDR2 is YNNKEL (reference sequence). The DNA for the CDR3 is TGTGCCAGCAGCCAAAGATGGGACTTAAGCACAGATACGCAGTATTTT. Amino acids: CASSQRWDLSTDTQYF.

The sample holds a few counts of this clonotype. The chain uses TRBV4-3 and TRBJ2-7, with D possibly TRBD1 on 5 matching bases. Germline assignment: CDR1 LGHNA and CDR2 YSLEER. Trimming shortened V by 1 base and J by 2 bases, and 15 bases separated the two germline ends. The CDR3 sequence is 16 residues long. CDR3: CASSQGPAGFTYEQYV. The CDR3 DNA is TGCGCCAGCAGCCAAGGGCCCGCAGGGTTCACCTACGAGCAGTACGTC.

At least ten counts were recorded for this clonotype. V and J are TRBV5-5 and TRBJ2-1, with 10 bases matching TRBD1. The V and J ends lost 2 bases and 2 bases, in that order; junction bases with no gene match: 1. Germline CDR1 is SGHKS and CDR2 is YYEKEE (reference sequence). This CDR3 has 15 residues. The CDR3 bases are TGTGCCAGCAGCTTCGGACAGGGGGCCTACAATGAGCAGTTCTTC. It is translated as CASSFGQGAYNEQFF. The variable domain in full, completed from reference TRBV5-5 and TRBJ2-1, reads DAGVTQSPTHLIKTRGQQVTLRCSPISGHKSVSWYQQVLGQGPQFIFQYYEKEERGRGNFPDRFSARQFPNYSSELNVNALLLGDSALYLCASSFGQGAYNEQFFGPGTRLTVL.